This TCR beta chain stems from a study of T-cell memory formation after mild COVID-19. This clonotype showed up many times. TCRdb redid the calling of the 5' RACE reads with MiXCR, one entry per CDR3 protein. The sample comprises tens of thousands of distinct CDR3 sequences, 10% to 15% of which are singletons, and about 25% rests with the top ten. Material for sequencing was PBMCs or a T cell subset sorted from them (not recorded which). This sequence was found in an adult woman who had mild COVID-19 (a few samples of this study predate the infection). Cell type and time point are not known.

The chain's CDR3 is CASSASGYNEQFF. In nucleotides, the CDR3 is TGTGCCAGCAGTGCTAGCGGCTACAATGAGCAGTTCTTC. This chain uses TRBV12-3 or TRBV12-4 with TRBJ2-1; 7 nucleotides agree with TRBD2. The length of the CDR3 is 13 residues. The V segment lost 5 bases and the J segment 3 bases; nucleotides outside the gene matches: 1.